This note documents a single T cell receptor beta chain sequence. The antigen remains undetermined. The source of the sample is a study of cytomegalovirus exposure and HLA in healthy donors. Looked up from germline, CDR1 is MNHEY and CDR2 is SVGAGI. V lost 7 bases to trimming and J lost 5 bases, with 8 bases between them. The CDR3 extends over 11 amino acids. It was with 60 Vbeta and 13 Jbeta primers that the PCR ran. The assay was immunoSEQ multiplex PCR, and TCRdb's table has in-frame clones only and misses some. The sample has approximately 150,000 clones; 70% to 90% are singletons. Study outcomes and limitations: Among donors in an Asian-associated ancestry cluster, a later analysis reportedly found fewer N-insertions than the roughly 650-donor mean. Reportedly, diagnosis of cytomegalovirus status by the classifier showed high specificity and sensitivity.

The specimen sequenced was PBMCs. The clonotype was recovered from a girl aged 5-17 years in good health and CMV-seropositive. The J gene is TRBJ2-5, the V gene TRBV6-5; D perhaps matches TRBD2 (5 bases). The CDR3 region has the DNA TGTGCCAGCACCACGGGGGAGACCCAGTACTTC. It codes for CASTTGETQYF.